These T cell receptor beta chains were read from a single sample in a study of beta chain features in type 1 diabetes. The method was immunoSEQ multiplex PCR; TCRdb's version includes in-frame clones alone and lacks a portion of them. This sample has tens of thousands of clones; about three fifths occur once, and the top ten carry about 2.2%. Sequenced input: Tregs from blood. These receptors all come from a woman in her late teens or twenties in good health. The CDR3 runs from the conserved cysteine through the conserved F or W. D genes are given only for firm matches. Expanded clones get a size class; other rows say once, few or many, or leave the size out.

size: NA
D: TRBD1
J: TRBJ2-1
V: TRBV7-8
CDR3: CASSLVGQGYNEQFF
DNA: TGTGCCAGCAGCTTAGTCGGACAGGGATACAATGAGCAGTTCTTC

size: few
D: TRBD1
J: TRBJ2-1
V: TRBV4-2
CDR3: CASSPAGQGSGEQFF
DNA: TGTGCCAGCAGCCCGGCGGGACAGGGATCAGGTGAGCAGTTCTTC

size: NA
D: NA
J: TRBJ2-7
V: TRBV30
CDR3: CAWQRRGEQYF
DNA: TGTGCCTGGCAACGGAGGGGCGAGCAGTACTTC

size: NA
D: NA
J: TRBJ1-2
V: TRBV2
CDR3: CASSDPGEGGYTF
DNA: TGTGCCAGCAGTGATCCAGGGGAGGGTGGCTACACCTTC

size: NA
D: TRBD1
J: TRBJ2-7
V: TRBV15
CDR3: CATSRDPGTGEDEQYF
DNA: TGTGCCACCAGCAGAGATCCAGGGACAGGGGAGGACGAGCAGTACTTC

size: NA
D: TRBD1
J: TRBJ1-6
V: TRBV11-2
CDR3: CASSGQVGNNSPLHF
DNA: TGTGCCAGCAGCGGACAGGTTGGGAATAATTCACCCCTCCACTTT

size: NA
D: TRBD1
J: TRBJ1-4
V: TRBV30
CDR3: CAWMGTENEKLFF
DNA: TGTGCCTGGATGGGGACAGAGAATGAAAAACTGTTTTTT

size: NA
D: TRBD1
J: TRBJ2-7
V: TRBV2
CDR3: CASSSGQGAGEQYF
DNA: TGTGCCAGCAGTTCGGGACAGGGGGCAGGGGAGCAGTACTTC

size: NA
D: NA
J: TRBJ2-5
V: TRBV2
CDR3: CASSLDPLLGEQYF
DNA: TGTGCCAGCAGTCTCGACCCGTTACTTGGGGAGCAGTACTTC

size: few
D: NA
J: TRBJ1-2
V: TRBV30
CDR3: CAWSDGGNYGYTF
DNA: TGTGCCTGGAGTGACGGGGGGAACTATGGCTACACCTTC

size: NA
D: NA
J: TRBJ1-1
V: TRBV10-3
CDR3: CAISGQANTEAFF
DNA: TGTGCCATCAGTGGTCAGGCGAACACTGAAGCTTTCTTT

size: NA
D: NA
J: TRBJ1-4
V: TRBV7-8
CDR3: CASSLGRVWEKLFF
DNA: TGTGCCAGCAGCTTAGGGAGGGTATGGGAAAAACTGTTTTTT

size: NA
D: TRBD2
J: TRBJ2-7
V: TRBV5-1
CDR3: CASSLALAGSYEQYF
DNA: TGCGCCAGCAGCTTGGCTCTAGCGGGCTCCTACGAGCAGTACTTC

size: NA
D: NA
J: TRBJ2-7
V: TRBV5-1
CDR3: CASTREAALYEQYF
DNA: TGCGCCAGCACTCGAGAAGCAGCGCTTTACGAGCAGTACTTC

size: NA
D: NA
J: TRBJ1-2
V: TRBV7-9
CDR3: CASSLAGRTNYGYTF
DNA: TGTGCCAGCAGCTTAGCGGGCAGAACTAACTATGGCTACACCTTC

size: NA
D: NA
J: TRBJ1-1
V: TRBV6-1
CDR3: CASKDITEAFF
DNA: TGTGCCAGCAAGGACATAACTGAAGCTTTCTTT

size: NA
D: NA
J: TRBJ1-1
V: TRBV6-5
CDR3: CASSYSYKNTEAFF
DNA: TGTGCCAGCAGTTATTCGTACAAGAACACTGAAGCTTTCTTT

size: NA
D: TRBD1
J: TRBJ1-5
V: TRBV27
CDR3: CASSPLSTGGGQPQHF
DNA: TGTGCCAGCAGTCCTTTGTCGACAGGGGGCGGGCAGCCCCAGCATTTT

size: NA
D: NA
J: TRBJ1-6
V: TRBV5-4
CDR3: CASSLGAHYNSPLHF
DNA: TGTGCCAGCAGCTTGGGGGCGCACTATAATTCACCCCTCCACTTT

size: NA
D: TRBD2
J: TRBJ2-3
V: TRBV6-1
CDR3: CASTSGTSSTDTQYF
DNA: TGTGCCAGCACGTCCGGGACTAGCAGCACAGATACGCAGTATTTT

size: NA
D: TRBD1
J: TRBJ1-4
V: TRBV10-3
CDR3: CAISDPGTGDEKLFF
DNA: TGTGCCATCAGTGATCCCGGGACAGGGGATGAAAAACTGTTTTTT

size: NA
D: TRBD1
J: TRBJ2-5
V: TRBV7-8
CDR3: CASSPTGGRETQYF
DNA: TGTGCCAGCAGCCCCACAGGGGGTAGAGAGACCCAGTACTTC

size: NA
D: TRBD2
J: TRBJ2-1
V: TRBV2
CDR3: CASQRGRLAGGDEQFF
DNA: TGTGCCAGCCAACGGGGTAGGCTAGCGGGAGGTGATGAGCAGTTCTTC

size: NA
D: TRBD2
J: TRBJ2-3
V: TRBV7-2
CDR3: CASRFLTLTSGASDTQYF
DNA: TGTGCCAGCAGGTTTCTAACTCTTACTAGCGGGGCGTCAGATACGCAGTATTTT

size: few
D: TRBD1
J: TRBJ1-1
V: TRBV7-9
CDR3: CASSLAGTGPNTEAFF
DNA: TGTGCCAGCAGCTTAGCCGGGACAGGGCCGAACACTGAAGCTTTCTTT

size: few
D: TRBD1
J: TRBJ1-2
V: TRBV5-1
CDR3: CASSFGTGSYGYTF
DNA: TGCGCCAGCAGCTTCGGGACAGGGAGCTATGGCTACACCTTC

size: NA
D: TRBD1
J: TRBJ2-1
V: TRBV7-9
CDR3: CASSLGQGIYNEQFF
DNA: TGTGCCAGCAGCTTGGGACAGGGGATCTACAATGAGCAGTTCTTC

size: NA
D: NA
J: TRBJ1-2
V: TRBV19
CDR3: CASTPQTGYGYTF
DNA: TGTGCCAGTACCCCCCAGACAGGCTATGGCTACACCTTC

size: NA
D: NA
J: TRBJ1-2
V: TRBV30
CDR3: CAWSVRDRGGYTF
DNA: TGTGCCTGGAGTGTACGTGATAGGGGTGGCTACACCTTC

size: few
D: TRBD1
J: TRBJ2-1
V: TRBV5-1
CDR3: CASSTRQGSYNEQFF
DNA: TGCGCCAGCAGCACCCGACAGGGAAGCTACAATGAGCAGTTCTTC

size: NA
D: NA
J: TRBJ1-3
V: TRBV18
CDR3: CASSPTAPSGNTIYF
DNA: TGTGCCAGCTCACCAACAGCACCCTCTGGAAACACCATATATTTT

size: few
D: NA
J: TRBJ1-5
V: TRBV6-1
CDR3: CASSRGIGRADTQHF
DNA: TGTGCCAGCAGCCGAGGGATCGGGAGGGCAGATACGCAGCATTTT